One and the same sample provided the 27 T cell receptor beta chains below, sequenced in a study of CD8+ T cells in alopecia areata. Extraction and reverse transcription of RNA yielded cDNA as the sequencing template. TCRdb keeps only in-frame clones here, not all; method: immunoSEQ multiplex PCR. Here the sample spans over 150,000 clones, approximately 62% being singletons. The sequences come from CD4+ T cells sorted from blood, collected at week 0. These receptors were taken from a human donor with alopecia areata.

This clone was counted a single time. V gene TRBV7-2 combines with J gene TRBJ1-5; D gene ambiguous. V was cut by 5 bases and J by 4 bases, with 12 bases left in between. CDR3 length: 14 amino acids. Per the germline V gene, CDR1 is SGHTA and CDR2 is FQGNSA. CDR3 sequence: CASSIVGQNQPQHF. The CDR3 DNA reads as TGTGCCAGCAGCATCGTGGGCCAAAATCAGCCCCAGCATTTT.

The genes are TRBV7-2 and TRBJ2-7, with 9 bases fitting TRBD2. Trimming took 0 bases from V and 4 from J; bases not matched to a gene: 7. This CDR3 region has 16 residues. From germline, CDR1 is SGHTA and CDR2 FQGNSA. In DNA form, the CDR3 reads TGTGCCAGCAGCTTAGCCTCTAGCGGGGCGGTTTACGAGCAGTACTTC. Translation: CASSLASSGAVYEQYF.

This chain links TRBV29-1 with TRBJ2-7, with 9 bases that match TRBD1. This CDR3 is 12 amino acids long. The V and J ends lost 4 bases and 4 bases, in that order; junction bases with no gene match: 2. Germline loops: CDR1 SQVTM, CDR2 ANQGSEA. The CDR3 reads CSVGQGEYEQYF. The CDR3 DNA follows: TGCAGCGTTGGACAGGGGGAGTACGAGCAGTACTTC.

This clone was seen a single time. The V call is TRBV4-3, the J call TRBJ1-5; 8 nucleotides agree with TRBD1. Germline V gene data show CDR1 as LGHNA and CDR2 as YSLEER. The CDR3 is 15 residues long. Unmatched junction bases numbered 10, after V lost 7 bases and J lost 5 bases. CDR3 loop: CASISATGGHQPQHF. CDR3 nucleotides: TGCGCCAGCATCTCTGCTACAGGGGGGCATCAGCCCCAGCATTTT.

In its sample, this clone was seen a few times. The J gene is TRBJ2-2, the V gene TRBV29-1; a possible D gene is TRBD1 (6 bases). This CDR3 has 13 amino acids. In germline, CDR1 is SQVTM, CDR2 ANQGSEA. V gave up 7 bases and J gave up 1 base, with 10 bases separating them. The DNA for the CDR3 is TGCAGCGCGGGACATTTGAACACCGGGGAGCTGTTTTTT. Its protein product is CSAGHLNTGELFF.

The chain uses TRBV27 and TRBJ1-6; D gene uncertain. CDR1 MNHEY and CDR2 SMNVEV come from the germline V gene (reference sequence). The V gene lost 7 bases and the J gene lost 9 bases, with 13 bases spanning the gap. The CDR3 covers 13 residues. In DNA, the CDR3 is TGTGCCAGCACCACCCCGGGTGGTTCACCCCTCCACTTT. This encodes CASTTPGGSPLHF.

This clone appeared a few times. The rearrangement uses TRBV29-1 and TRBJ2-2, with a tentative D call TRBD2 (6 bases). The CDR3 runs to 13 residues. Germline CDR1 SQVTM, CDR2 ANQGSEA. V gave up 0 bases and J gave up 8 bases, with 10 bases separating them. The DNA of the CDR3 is TGCAGCGTTGAAGATCGGGGGTCAGGGGAGCTGTTTTTT. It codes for CSVEDRGSGELFF.

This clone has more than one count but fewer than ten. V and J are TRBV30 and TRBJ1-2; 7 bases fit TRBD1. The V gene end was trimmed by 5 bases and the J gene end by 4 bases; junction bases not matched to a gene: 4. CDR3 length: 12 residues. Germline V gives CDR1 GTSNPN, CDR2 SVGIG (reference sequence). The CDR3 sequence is CAWAGGLYGYTF. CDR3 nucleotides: TGTGCCTGGGCAGGGGGGCTCTATGGCTACACCTTC.

The chain's CDR3 is CAISDAPGGYTF. The CDR3 DNA sequence: TGTGCCATCAGTGATGCCCCGGGAGGCTACACCTTC. This chain joins TRBV10-3 and TRBJ1-2; D is uncertain. Germline lookup yields CDR1 ENHRY and CDR2 SYGVKD. Trimming left V 3 bases short and J 8 bases short, with 10 bases between. The length of the CDR3 is 12 residues.

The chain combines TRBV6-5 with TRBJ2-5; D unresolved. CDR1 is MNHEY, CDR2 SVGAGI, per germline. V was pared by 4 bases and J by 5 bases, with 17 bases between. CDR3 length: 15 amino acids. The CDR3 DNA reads TGTGCCAGCAGTTTAGGGTTTGCGTCGGTCGAGACCCAGTACTTC. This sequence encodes CASSLGFASVETQYF.

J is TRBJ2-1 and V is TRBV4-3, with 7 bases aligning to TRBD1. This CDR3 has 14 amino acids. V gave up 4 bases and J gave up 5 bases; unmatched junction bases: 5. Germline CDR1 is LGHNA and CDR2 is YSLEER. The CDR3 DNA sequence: TGCGCCAGCAGCCCCGGGACAGATGACAATGAGCAGTTCTTC. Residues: CASSPGTDDNEQFF.

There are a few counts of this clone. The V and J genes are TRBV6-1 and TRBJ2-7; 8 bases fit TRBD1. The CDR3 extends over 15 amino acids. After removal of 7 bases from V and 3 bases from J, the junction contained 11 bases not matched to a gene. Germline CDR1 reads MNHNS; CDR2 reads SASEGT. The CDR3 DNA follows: TGTGCCAGCACCCCGACCGGGACAGGTCACTACGAGCAGTACTTC. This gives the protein CASTPTGTGHYEQYF.

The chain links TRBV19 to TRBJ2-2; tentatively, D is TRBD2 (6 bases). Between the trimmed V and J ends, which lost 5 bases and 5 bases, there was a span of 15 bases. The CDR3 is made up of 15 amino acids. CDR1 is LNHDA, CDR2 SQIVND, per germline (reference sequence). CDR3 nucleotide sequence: TGTGCCAGTAGTCTCACGGGGGATAAGACCGGGGAGCTGTTTTTT. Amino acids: CASSLTGDKTGELFF.

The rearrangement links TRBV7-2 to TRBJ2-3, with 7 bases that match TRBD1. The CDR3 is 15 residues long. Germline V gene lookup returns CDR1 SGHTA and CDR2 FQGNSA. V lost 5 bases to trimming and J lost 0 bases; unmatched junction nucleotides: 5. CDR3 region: CASSTHRGSTDTQYF. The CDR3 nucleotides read TGTGCCAGCAGCACACACAGGGGAAGCACAGATACGCAGTATTTT.

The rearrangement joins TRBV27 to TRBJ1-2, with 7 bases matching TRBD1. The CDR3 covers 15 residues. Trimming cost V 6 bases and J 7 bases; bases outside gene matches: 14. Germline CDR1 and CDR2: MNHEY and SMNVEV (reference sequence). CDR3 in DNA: TGTGCCAGCAGCCACGGGACAGCTCACCTGGGTGGCTACACCTTC. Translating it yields CASSHGTAHLGGYTF.

The CDR3 here is CASSLETSEAFF. For the CDR3, the DNA is TGTGCCAGCAGCTTGGAAACTTCTGAAGCTTTCTTT. The chain links TRBV7-9 to TRBJ1-1, with D unclear. Germline CDR1 is SEHNR and CDR2 is FQNEAQ (reference sequence). V was pared by 3 bases and J by 6 bases, with 8 bases between. The CDR3 extends over 12 amino acids.

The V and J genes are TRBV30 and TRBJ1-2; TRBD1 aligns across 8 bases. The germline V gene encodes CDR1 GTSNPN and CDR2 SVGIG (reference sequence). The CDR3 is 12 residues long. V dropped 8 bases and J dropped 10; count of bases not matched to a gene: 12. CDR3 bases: TGTGCCCTCGGACAGGGAGCATTTGACTACACCTTC. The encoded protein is CALGQGAFDYTF.

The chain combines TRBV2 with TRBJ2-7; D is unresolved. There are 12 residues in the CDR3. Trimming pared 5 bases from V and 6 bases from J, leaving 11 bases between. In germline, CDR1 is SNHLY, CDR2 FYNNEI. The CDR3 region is CASSSILSEQYF. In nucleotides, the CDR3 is TGTGCCAGCAGTTCAATCTTGAGCGAGCAGTACTTC.

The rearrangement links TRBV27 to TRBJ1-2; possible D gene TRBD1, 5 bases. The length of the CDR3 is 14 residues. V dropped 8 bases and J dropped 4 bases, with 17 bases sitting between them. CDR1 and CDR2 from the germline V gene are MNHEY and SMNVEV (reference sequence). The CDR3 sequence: CASGTRDRTYGYTF. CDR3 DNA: TGTGCCAGCGGAACCCGCGACAGAACCTATGGCTACACCTTC.

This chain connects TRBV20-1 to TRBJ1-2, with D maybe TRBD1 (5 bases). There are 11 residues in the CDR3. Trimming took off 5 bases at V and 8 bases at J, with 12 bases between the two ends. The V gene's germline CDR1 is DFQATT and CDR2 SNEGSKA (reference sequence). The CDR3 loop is CSAFDSHGYTF. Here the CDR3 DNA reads TGCAGTGCTTTTGACAGCCACGGCTACACCTTC.

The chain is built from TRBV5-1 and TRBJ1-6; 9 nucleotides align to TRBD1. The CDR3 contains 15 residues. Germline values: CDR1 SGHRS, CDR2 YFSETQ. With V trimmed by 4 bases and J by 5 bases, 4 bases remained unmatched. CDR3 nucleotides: TGCGCCAGCAGCCCGGGACAGGGAAATAATTCACCCCTCCACTTT. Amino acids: CASSPGQGNNSPLHF.

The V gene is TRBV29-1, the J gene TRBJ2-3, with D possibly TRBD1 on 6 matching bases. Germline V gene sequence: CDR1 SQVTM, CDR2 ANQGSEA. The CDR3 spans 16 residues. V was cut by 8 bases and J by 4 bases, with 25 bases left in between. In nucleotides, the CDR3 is TGCAGCCTAACTATTCACAACACAGGGTGGGCAGATACGCAGTATTTT. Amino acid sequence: CSLTIHNTGWADTQYF.

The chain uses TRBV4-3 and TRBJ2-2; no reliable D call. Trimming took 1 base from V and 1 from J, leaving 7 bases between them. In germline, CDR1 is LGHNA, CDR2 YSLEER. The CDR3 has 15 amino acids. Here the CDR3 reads CASSQAPVNTGELFF. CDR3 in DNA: TGCGCCAGCAGCCAAGCCCCTGTGAACACCGGGGAGCTGTTTTTT.

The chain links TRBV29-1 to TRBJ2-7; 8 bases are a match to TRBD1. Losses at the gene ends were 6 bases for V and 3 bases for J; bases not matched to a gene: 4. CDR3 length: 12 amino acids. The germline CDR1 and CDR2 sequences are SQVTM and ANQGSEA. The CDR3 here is CSVGQANYEQYF. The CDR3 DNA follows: TGCAGCGTGGGACAGGCTAACTACGAGCAGTACTTC.

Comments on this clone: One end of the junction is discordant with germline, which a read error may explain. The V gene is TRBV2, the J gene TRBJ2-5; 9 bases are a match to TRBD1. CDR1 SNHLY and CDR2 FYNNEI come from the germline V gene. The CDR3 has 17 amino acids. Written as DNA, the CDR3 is TGTGCCAGCAGAGAAGGGACAGGGCTTGGGCTACAAGAGACCCAGTACTTC. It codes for CASREGTGLGLQETQYF.

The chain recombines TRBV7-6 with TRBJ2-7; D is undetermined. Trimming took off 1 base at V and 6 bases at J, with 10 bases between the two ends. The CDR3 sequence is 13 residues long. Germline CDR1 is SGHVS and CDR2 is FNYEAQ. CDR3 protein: CASSLEGDAEQYF. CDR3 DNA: TGTGCCAGCAGCTTAGAAGGAGATGCCGAGCAGTACTTC.

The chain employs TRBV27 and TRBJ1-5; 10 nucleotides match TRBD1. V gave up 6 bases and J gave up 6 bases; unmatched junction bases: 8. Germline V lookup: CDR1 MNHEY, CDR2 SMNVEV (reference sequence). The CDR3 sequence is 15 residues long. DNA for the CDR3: TGTGCCAGCAGGGCCGGGACAGGGGCCTCTCAGCCCCAGCATTTT. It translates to CASRAGTGASQPQHF.